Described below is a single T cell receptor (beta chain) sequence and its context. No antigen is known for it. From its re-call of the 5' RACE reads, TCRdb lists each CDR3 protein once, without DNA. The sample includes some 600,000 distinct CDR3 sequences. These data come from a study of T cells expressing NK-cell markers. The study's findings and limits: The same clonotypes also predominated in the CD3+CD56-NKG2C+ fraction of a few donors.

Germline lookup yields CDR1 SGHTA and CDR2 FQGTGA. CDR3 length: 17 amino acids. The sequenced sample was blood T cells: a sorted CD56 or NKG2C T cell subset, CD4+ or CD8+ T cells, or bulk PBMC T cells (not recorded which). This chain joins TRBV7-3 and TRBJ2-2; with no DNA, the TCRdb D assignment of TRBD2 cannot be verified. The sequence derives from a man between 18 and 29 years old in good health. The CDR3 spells CASSRYSGTREAGELFF. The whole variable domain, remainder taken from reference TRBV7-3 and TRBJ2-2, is GAGVSQTPSNKVTEKGKYVELRCDPISGHTALYWYRQSLGQGPEFLIYFQGTGAADDSGLPNDRFFAVRPEGSVSTLKIQRTERGDSAVYLCASSRYSGTREAGELFFGEGSRLTVL.